This TCR beta chain comes out of a study of blood T cells in healthy people across ages. V lost 8 bases and J lost 2; bases outside the gene matches: 6. This CDR3 is 14 amino acids long. CDR1 is LNHDA, CDR2 SQIVND, per germline (reference sequence). Together with a sample-barcoded 5' primer, a J-beta primer mix was included in a second PCR lasting roughly 6 to 12 cycles. Researchers report that each sample yielded at least 2.5 million CDR3-containing paired-end reads. TCRdb called the 5' RACE reads again in MiXCR, with one record for every CDR3 protein. This table has more than 550,000 distinct CDR3 sequences, about 20% appearing once. This clonotype was picked up a small number of times.

Source material: blood. The chain has TRBV19 and TRBJ1-3, with TRBD1 matching over 7 bases. This TCR was recovered from a man in his 70s in good health. The CDR3 region has the DNA TGTGCCAGTGACAGGGCCTTCGCTGGAAACACCATATATTTT. Translating gives CASDRAFAGNTIYF.